The 32 T cell receptor beta chains in this list originate from one sample, sequenced in a study of control samples from healthy donors and cancer patients. This table comes from immunoSEQ multiplex PCR, and its TCRdb copy is limited to in-frame clones, with some not included. This table holds 100,000 to 150,000 clones, about nine tenths found once. The sequenced material came from blood. The receptors were gathered from a man aged 35-49 years in good health.

The rearrangement uses TRBV13 and TRBJ2-3; perhaps TRBD2 as D (5 bases). The CDR3 loop spans 15 amino acids. The V gene's germline CDR1 is PRHDT and CDR2 FYEKMQ (reference sequence). The V gene lost 1 base and the J gene lost 0 bases, with 8 bases spanning the gap. The CDR3 coding sequence is TGTGCCAGCAGCTTAGAACGGGGAAGCACAGATACGCAGTATTTT. Its protein product is CASSLERGSTDTQYF.

The rearrangement uses TRBV11-3 and TRBJ1-3; the D gene is possibly TRBD1 (6 bases). V was pared by 4 bases and J by 4 bases, with 17 bases between. The CDR3 runs 16 residues. Germline V gene lookup returns CDR1 SGHNT and CDR2 YENEEA. CDR3 loop: CASSSPRGPAGNTIYF. The CDR3 nucleotides are TGTGCCAGCAGCTCACCCAGGGGCCCGGCAGGAAACACCATATATTTT.

The chain links TRBV7-2 to TRBJ2-7; 8 bases map to TRBD2. From germline, CDR1 is SGHTA and CDR2 FQGNSA. The CDR3 is 13 amino acids. Germline trimming cut 4 bases from V and 7 bases from J; bases unmatched to any gene: 6. The DNA of the CDR3 is TGTGCCAGCAGCTCCCCCGGGAGGGAAGAGCAGTACTTC. It encodes CASSSPGREEQYF.

This clone was found once. This chain connects TRBV23-1 to TRBJ1-6, with 7 bases fitting TRBD1. TRBV23-1 is an ORF; its function is uncertain. This CDR3 spans 13 amino acids. Trimming at V came to 7 bases and at J to 6 bases, leaving 3 bases not matched to a gene. CDR3 coding DNA: TGCGCCAGCACCCGACAGGGTAATTCACCCCTCCACTTT. This encodes CASTRQGNSPLHF.

The gene calls are TRBV6-5 and TRBJ1-4, with D possibly matching TRBD1 (5 bases). Germline CDR1 and CDR2: MNHEY and SVGAGI. Deletions cut 6 bases from V and 6 bases from J, with 17 bases between. This CDR3 spans 15 amino acids. The CDR3 DNA reads as TGTGCCAGCAGGAGGATGAGCGGAGGGGATGAAAAACTGTTTTTT. It yields the protein CASRRMSGGDEKLFF.

The genes are TRBV24-1 and TRBJ2-1; D possibly corresponds to TRBD1 (5 bases). The germline gives CDR1 KGHDR, CDR2 SFDVKD. V was shortened by 6 bases and J by 3 bases, with 11 bases between the two germline ends. The CDR3 loop spans 14 amino acids. In DNA form, the CDR3 reads TGTGCCACCAGTCGTCAGGGTGGCTACAATGAGCAGTTCTTC. Residues: CATSRQGGYNEQFF.

This chain links TRBV7-2 with TRBJ2-3; the D gene is possibly TRBD2 (5 bases). V was shortened by 2 bases and J by 3 bases, with 9 bases between the two germline ends. CDR1 and CDR2 (germline): SGHTA, FQGNSA. The length of the CDR3 is 14 residues. The CDR3 region has the DNA TGTGCCAGCAGCTTAACCGGGGTTACAGATACGCAGTATTTT. This translates into CASSLTGVTDTQYF.

The genes are TRBV6-5 and TRBJ2-2, with D possibly called TRBD1 or TRBD2 (5 bases each). The CDR3 consists of 15 residues. Trimming removed 2 bases at V and 0 bases at J, with 7 bases between. The germline CDR1 and CDR2 sequences are MNHEY and SVGAGI. The CDR3 DNA is TGTGCCAGCAGTTACAGGGACCCGAACACCGGGGAGCTGTTTTTT. Translation gives CASSYRDPNTGELFF.

This chain connects TRBV5-6 to TRBJ2-4, with 7 positions matching TRBD1. CDR3 length: 16 amino acids. Germline V gene sequence: CDR1 SGHDT, CDR2 YYEEEE. J gave up 3 bases and V 0 bases, and 6 bases lay outside the gene matches. CDR3 amino acids: CASSLVGGLDKNIQYF. The CDR3 nucleotides are TGTGCCAGCAGCTTGGTAGGGGGCTTGGACAAAAACATTCAGTACTTC.

In its sample, this clone was seen a few times. This sequence joins TRBV6-5 and TRBJ2-7; the match to TRBD2 covers 7 bases. This CDR3 is built from 12 residues. Germline lookup yields CDR1 MNHEY and CDR2 SVGAGI. The J segment lost 6 bases and the V segment lost 6 bases, leaving 5 bases of the junction unmatched. The DNA for the CDR3 is TGTGCCAGCAGCCGAGGGGAGGGCGAGCAGTACTTC. It is translated as CASSRGEGEQYF.

V gene TRBV7-3 combines with J gene TRBJ2-2; the D gene is possibly TRBD1 (5 bases). Trimming removed 5 bases at V and 7 bases at J, with 20 bases between. This CDR3 region has 16 residues. The V gene's germline CDR1 is SGHTA and CDR2 FQGTGA. CDR3 protein: CASSRQPGREGGELFF. The CDR3 region has the DNA TGTGCCAGCAGCCGTCAGCCGGGCAGGGAAGGCGGGGAGCTGTTTTTT. Combining the CDR3 with reference TRBV7-3 and TRBJ2-2 gives the whole variable domain GAGVSQTPSNKVTEKGKYVELRCDPISGHTALYWYRQSLGQGPEFLIYFQGTGAADDSGLPNDRFFAVRPEGSVSTLKIQRTERGDSAVYLCASSRQPGREGGELFFGEGSRLTVL.

J is TRBJ2-5 and V is TRBV6-2 or TRBV6-3; 10 bases agree with TRBD2. Germline V gene data show CDR1 as MNHEY and CDR2 as SVGEGT. The CDR3 contains 17 residues. V shed 0 bases, J shed 0 bases, and the junction held 4 bases outside the gene matches. The CDR3 is CASSYSPGLAYQETQYF. The CDR3 coding sequence is TGTGCCAGCAGTTACTCCCCGGGACTAGCGTACCAAGAGACCCAGTACTTC.

This rearrangement joins TRBV4-1 to TRBJ2-3; the match to TRBD2 covers 14 bases. V lost 2 bases and J lost 0; bases outside the gene matches: 4. The CDR3 runs to 18 residues. The V gene's germline CDR1 is MGHRA and CDR2 YSYEKL. The CDR3 DNA reads TGCGCCAGCAGCCAAAGGACTAGCGGGGGGACCAGCACAGATACGCAGTATTTT. Its protein is CASSQRTSGGTSTDTQYF.

V and J are TRBV19 and TRBJ1-5; D possibly corresponds to TRBD1 (5 bases). Trimming took 6 bases from V and 6 from J, leaving 15 bases between them. Germline lookup yields CDR1 LNHDA and CDR2 SQIVND (reference sequence). The CDR3 is made up of 14 amino acids. The CDR3 DNA follows: TGTGCCAGTAGACTTCAGGGTACAAGTCAGCCCCAGCATTTT. This codes for CASRLQGTSQPQHF.

The table lists this clone with a count of one. The J gene is TRBJ1-2, the V gene TRBV5-5; no definite D call. The germline CDR1 and CDR2 sequences are SGHKS and YYEKEE (reference sequence). CDR3 length equals 15 residues. V lost 0 bases and J lost 2, with 11 bases in between. CDR3 DNA: TGTGCCAGCAGCTTGGGAGCCAGCTCCAACTATGGCTACACCTTC. Residues: CASSLGASSNYGYTF.

The count of this clone is one. The rearrangement links TRBV24-1 to TRBJ2-5; possible D gene TRBD2, 6 bases. CDR1 is KGHDR, CDR2 SFDVKD, per germline. The V end lost 4 bases, the J end lost 4 bases, and 15 bases lay between the germline ends. The CDR3 runs to 15 residues. Here the CDR3 DNA reads TGTGCCACCAGTGAACCGAAGCAGGGAGGAGAGACCCAGTACTTC. Translated: CATSEPKQGGETQYF.

This clone occurred once. This chain connects TRBV6-2 or TRBV6-3 to TRBJ1-5; D uncertain. Germline CDR1 reads MNHEY; CDR2 reads SVGEGT. Trimming took off 7 bases at V and 3 bases at J, with 16 bases between the two ends. This CDR3 has 15 amino acids. CDR3 amino acids: CASTPPAGYNQPQHF. CDR3 in DNA: TGTGCCAGCACCCCCCCCGCGGGCTACAATCAGCCCCAGCATTTT.

The V and J genes are TRBV7-2 and TRBJ1-4; a weak D match, TRBD1 (5 bases). V shed 4 bases and J shed 7 bases, with 13 bases lying between them. The CDR3 has 14 amino acids. Germline V CDR1 and CDR2: SGHTA, FQGNSA. CDR3 in DNA: TGTGCCAGCAGCTCTGGTCGGGGGAGTGAAAAACTGTTTTTT. Its translation is CASSSGRGSEKLFF.

The chain is built from TRBV6-5 and TRBJ1-1; D unresolved. The CDR3 is 12 amino acids. Germline V gives CDR1 MNHEY, CDR2 SVGAGI. Trimming removed 6 bases at V and 11 bases at J, with 16 bases between. The CDR3 nucleotides read TGTGCCAGCAGACGCCTGCCGGGGTCCGCTTTCTTT. It yields the protein CASRRLPGSAFF.

V gene TRBV18 combines with J gene TRBJ2-1; 10 bases align to TRBD2. CDR1 and CDR2 from the germline V gene are KGHSH and LQKENI. J gave up 10 bases and V 2 bases, and 8 bases lay outside the gene matches. This CDR3 contains 15 residues. The CDR3 DNA follows: TGTGCCAGCTCACCATACCAGCGGGGGGGCAGGGAGCAGTTCTTC. This encodes CASSPYQRGGREQFF.

Note on this clone: A much larger clone is a single base away; this may be a read error. Other DNA sequences from this sample encode an identical CDR3 as well. The J gene is TRBJ2-5, the V gene TRBV7-2, with D possibly matching TRBD2 (7 bases). This CDR3 has 14 amino acids. Per the germline V gene, CDR1 is SGHTA and CDR2 is FQGNSA. Between the trimmed V and J ends, which lost 0 bases and 4 bases, there was a span of 9 bases. The CDR3 region is CASSLAGGRETQYF. Written as DNA, the CDR3 is TGTGCCAGCAGCTTAGCGGGGGGGCGAGAGACCCAGTACTTC.

A remark on this clone: This sample also contains other DNA sequences that code for the same CDR3. CDR3 residues: CASSYRAEAFF. For the CDR3, the DNA is TGTGCCAGCAGTTATAGGGCTGAAGCTTTCTTT. The gene calls are TRBV12-3 or TRBV12-4 and TRBJ1-1; D unclear. This CDR3 has 11 amino acids. V lost 4 bases and J 6 bases, leaving 6 bases between the germline ends.

The chain joins TRBV29-1 to TRBJ1-2; D unclear. V was clipped by 6 bases and J by 7 bases, with 21 bases between them. The CDR3 is made up of 14 amino acids. CDR1 SQVTM and CDR2 ANQGSEA come from the germline V gene. The CDR3 sequence: CSVLGGEVWSGYTF. The CDR3 DNA reads TGCAGCGTCCTTGGTGGCGAGGTCTGGTCTGGCTACACCTTC.

This clone has a handful of counts. J is TRBJ1-3 and V is TRBV3-1 (or the pseudogene TRBV3-2), with D unclear. Germline lookup yields CDR1 LGHDT and CDR2 YNNKEL (reference sequence). Trimming pared 4 bases from V and 2 bases from J, leaving 6 bases between. The CDR3 spans 13 residues. CDR3 nucleotides: TGTGCCAGCAGCCTTCAGCCTGGAAACACCATATATTTT. This codes for CASSLQPGNTIYF.

The chain combines TRBV6-5 with TRBJ1-6; a weak D match, TRBD1 (6 bases). The V and J ends lost 7 bases and 5 bases respectively, with 12 bases between them. The germline V gene has CDR1 MNHEY and CDR2 SVGAGI. The CDR3 length is 14 residues. The CDR3 DNA reads TGTGCCAGCACTGGACAGTGGGATAATTCACCCCTCCACTTT. Residues: CASTGQWDNSPLHF.

The V call is TRBV29-1, the J call TRBJ1-3; unclear D gene. CDR3 length: 15 residues. The germline V gene encodes CDR1 SQVTM and CDR2 ANQGSEA. Trimming took off 4 bases at V and 0 bases at J, with 13 bases between the two ends. The CDR3 sequence is CSVGRGGTSGNTIYF. The CDR3 DNA is TGCAGCGTTGGTCGTGGCGGAACCTCTGGAAACACCATATATTTT.

The J gene is TRBJ2-3, the V gene TRBV9, with TRBD1 matching over 8 bases. Germline assignment: CDR1 SGDLS and CDR2 YYNGEE. This CDR3 is 15 amino acids long. J gave up 2 bases and V 3 bases, and 5 bases lay outside the gene matches. The DNA for the CDR3 is TGTGCCAGCAGCGCCCTGACAGGGGTCACAGATACGCAGTATTTT. Its protein is CASSALTGVTDTQYF.

The chain links TRBV7-2 to TRBJ2-7; 8 bases align to TRBD2. The V and J ends lost 5 bases and 0 bases, in that order; junction bases with no gene match: 9. The germline V gene has CDR1 SGHTA and CDR2 FQGNSA. The CDR3 length is 16 residues. CDR3 coding DNA: TGTGCCAGCAGCCGGGGGGGGCCAGGGAGCTCCTACGAGCAGTACTTC. It codes for CASSRGGPGSSYEQYF.

The V gene is TRBV3-1 (or the pseudogene TRBV3-2), the J gene TRBJ2-3; TRBD1 matches 8 bases. The CDR3 contains 16 residues. The J segment lost 4 bases and the V segment lost 4 bases, leaving 10 bases of the junction unmatched. Germline CDR1 is LGHDT and CDR2 is YNNKEL (reference sequence). CDR3: CASSLGQGAPPDTQYF. CDR3 in DNA: TGTGCCAGCAGCCTGGGGCAGGGGGCGCCCCCAGATACGCAGTATTTT.

This sequence joins TRBV7-8 and TRBJ2-3, with TRBD1 matching over 7 bases. The junction had 5 bases not matched to a gene; V was cut back by 5 bases and J by 0 bases. Germline V gene data show CDR1 as SGHVS and CDR2 as FQNEAQ. The CDR3 has 15 residues. DNA of the CDR3: TGTGCCAGCAGCACCCGGGACAGTAGCACAGATACGCAGTATTTT. Its translation is CASSTRDSSTDTQYF.

V usage is TRBV7-2 and J usage is TRBJ2-5; 13 bases are a match to TRBD2. Trimming cost V 5 bases and J 5 bases; bases outside gene matches: 17. Looked up from germline, CDR1 is SGHTA and CDR2 is FQGNSA. The CDR3 covers 19 residues. The CDR3 DNA reads as TGTGCCAGCAGCCCTAGGGGCATGGGACTAGCGGGATCTGGGGAGACCCAGTACTTC. It yields the protein CASSPRGMGLAGSGETQYF.

This chain uses TRBV7-9 with TRBJ1-3; D unresolved. V was pared by 1 base and J by 0 bases, with 4 bases between. This CDR3 spans 14 amino acids. Germline V gene data show CDR1 as SEHNR and CDR2 as FQNEAQ (reference sequence). CDR3 protein: CASSLVPSGNTIYF. CDR3 in DNA: TGTGCCAGCAGCTTAGTTCCCTCTGGAAACACCATATATTTT.